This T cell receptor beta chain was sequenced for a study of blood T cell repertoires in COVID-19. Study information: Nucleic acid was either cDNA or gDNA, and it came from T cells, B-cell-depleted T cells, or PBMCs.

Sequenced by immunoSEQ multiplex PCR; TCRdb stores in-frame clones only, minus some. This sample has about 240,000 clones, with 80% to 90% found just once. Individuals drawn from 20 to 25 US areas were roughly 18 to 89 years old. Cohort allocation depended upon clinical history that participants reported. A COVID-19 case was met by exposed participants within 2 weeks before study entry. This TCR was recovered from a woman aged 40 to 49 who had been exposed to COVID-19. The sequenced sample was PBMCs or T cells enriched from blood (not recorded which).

CDR3 amino acids: CASSLDGDTPYEQYF. The CDR3 nucleotides are TGTGCCAGCAGCTTAGACGGGGACACCCCCTACGAGCAGTACTTC. The chain carries TRBV7-2 and TRBJ2-7; a possible D gene is TRBD1 (6 bases). Trimming shortened V by 1 base and J by 2 bases, and 12 bases separated the two germline ends. The CDR3 is made up of 15 amino acids. The V gene's germline CDR1 is SGHTA and CDR2 FQGNSA. Using reference TRBV7-2 and TRBJ2-7 for the parts outside the CDR3, the full variable domain is GAGVSQSPSNKVTEKGKDVELRCDPISGHTALYWYRQSLGQGLEFLIYFQGNSAPDKSGLPSDRFSAERTGGSVSTLTIQRTQQEDSAVYLCASSLDGDTPYEQYFGPGTRLTVT.